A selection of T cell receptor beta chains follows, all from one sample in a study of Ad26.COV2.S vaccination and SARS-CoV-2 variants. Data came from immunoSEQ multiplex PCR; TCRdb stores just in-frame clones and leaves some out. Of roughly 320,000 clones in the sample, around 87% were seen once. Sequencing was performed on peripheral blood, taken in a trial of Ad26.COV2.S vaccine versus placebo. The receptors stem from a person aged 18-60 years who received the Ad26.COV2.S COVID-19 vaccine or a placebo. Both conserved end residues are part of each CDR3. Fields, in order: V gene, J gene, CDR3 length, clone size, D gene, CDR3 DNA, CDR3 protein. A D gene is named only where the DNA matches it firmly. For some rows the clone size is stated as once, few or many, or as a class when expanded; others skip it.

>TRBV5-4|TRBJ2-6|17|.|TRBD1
TGTGCCAGCAGCTTGGTGGGACAGATCTCTGGGGCCAACGTCCTGACTTTC
CASSLVGQISGANVLTF
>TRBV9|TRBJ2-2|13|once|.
TGTGCCAGCAGCGTAGAGGGGACCGGGGAGCTGTTTTTT
CASSVEGTGELFF
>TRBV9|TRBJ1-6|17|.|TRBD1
TGTGCCAGCAGCGTCCAACTAAGGACAGGGCCGGAATCACCCCTCCACTTT
CASSVQLRTGPESPLHF
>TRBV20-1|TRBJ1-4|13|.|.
TGCAGTGCTAGTGGGGCGGGGGATGAAAAACTGTTTTTT
CSASGAGDEKLFF
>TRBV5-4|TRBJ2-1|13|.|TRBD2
TGTGCGGGACGGAGCGGGGGGAACAATGAGCAGTTCTTC
CAGRSGGNNEQFF
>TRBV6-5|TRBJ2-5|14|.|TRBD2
TGTGCCAGCAGCATTAGCGGGACCCCAGAGACCCAGTACTTC
CASSISGTPETQYF
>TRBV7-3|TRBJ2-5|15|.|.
TGTGCCAGCAGCAGTTCCGGTACTCCCCAGGAGACCCAGTACTTC
CASSSSGTPQETQYF
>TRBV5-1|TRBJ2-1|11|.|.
TGCGCCAGCAGAGGCGTTAATGAGCAGTTCTTC
CASRGVNEQFF
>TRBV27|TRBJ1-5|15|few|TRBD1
TGTGCCAGCAGTTTATTACAGGGGGTCAATCAGCCCCAGCATTTT
CASSLLQGVNQPQHF
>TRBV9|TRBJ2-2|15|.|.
TGTGCCAGCAGCGTAGGGACTTTTTTCACCGGGGAGCTGTTTTTT
CASSVGTFFTGELFF
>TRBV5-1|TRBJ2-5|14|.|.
TGCGCCAGCAGCTTGGGTGGCAGGCAAGAGACCCAGTACTTC
CASSLGGRQETQYF
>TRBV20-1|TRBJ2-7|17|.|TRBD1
TGCAGTGCTAGTACTTTCACCTTAGTGACAGGGGTTTACGAGCAGTACTTC
CSASTFTLVTGVYEQYF
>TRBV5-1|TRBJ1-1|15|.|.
TGCGCCAGCAGGCCTACCGGGACGGCTTTTACTGAAGCTTTCTTT
CASRPTGTAFTEAFF
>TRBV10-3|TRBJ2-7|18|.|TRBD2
TGTGCCATCAGTGAGTCGGGGACTAGCGGGCGGATCAACTACGAGCAGTACTTC
CAISESGTSGRINYEQYF
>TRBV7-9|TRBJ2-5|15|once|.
TGTGCCAGCAGCCGACCTACCGGGTCCCAAGAGACCCAGTACTTC
CASSRPTGSQETQYF
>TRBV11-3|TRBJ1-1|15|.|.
TGTGCCAGCAGCTTACGGGCTGGGGTGAACACTGAAGCTTTCTTT
CASSLRAGVNTEAFF
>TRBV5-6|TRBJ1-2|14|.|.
TGTGCCAGCAGCTTGGTAGGTAGGGATGATGGCTACACCTTC
CASSLVGRDDGYTF
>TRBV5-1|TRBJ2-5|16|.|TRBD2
TGCGCCAGCAGCTTCGGACTAGCGGGGGTTCAAGAGACCCAGTACTTC
CASSFGLAGVQETQYF
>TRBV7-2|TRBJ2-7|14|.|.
TGTGCCAGCAGCTTAGAGGCTAGCTCCTACGAGCAGTACTTC
CASSLEASSYEQYF
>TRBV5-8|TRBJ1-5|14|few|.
TGTGCCAGCAGCTTCAAGGGAACGAATCAGCCCCAGCATTTT
CASSFKGTNQPQHF
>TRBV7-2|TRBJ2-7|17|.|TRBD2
TGTGCCAGCAGCTTCCCCACTAGCGGGGAAATCTCCTACGAGCAGTACTTC
CASSFPTSGEISYEQYF
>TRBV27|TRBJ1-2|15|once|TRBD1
TGTGCCAGCAGTAGCCGGGACAGAACTTCCTATGGCTACACCTTC
CASSSRDRTSYGYTF
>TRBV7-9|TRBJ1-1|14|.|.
TGTGCCAGCAGCCCCACTACAGCGAACACTGAAGCTTTCTTT
CASSPTTANTEAFF
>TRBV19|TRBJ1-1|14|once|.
TGTGCCAGTAGTATAGACCCCCGGGGCACTGAAGCTTTCTTT
CASSIDPRGTEAFF